Below are 15 T cell receptor beta chains sequenced from a single sample in a study of beta chain features in type 1 diabetes (dated by TCRdb to 2017 to 2018). Libraries came from the immunoSEQ multiplex PCR assay. All of the isolated RNA was reverse transcribed with the High Capacity cDNA Reverse Transcription Kit, so expressed TCRB transcripts were sequenced. TCRdb took over this immuneACCESS table, retaining in-frame rearrangements with V and J assigned. Such tables are incomplete; in checked studies, under half of the missing clones stem from an unresolved V gene, and the remainder is unexplained. In all, the sample holds 350,000 to 400,000 clones, and about 15% of those were seen once. 0.019% of the sample is in the top ten clones. The sample taken for sequencing was naive CD4+ T cells from blood. The cell subset or site tag for this specimen amounts to: true naive CD4+ T cells. These receptors were obtained from a woman aged 18 to 35 in good health.

This clone appeared a few times. The V call is TRBV29-1, the J call TRBJ1-2, with TRBD1 matching 10 bases. After removal of 6 bases from V and 8 bases from J, the junction contained 9 bases not matched to a gene. CDR1 and CDR2 (germline): SQVTM, ANQGSEA. CDR3 length equals 13 residues. This CDR3 is CSVVTGGQRGYTF. The DNA of the CDR3 is TGCAGCGTCGTGACAGGGGGCCAGAGAGGCTACACCTTC.

The sample holds a few counts of this clone. This sequence joins TRBV29-1 and TRBJ1-4; weak D call: TRBD1 (5 bases). The CDR3 totals 16 residues. Looked up from germline, CDR1 is SQVTM and CDR2 is ANQGSEA. Trimming took 5 bases from V and 4 from J, leaving 20 bases between them. CDR3 in DNA: TGCAGCGTTAGTCCTTGGGCAGACAGTCGTAATGAAAAACTGTTTTTT. Protein sequence: CSVSPWADSRNEKLFF.

This rearrangement joins TRBV29-1 to TRBJ2-2; D unresolved. The CDR3 is 14 amino acids. The V and J ends lost 5 bases and 0 bases respectively, with 10 bases between them. From germline, CDR1 is SQVTM and CDR2 ANQGSEA. Here the CDR3 DNA reads TGCAGCGTTCTAGATAACGCGAACACCGGGGAGCTGTTTTTT. It yields the protein CSVLDNANTGELFF.

The chain joins TRBV5-1 to TRBJ2-7, with 10 bases that match TRBD2. With V trimmed by 5 bases and J by 2 bases, 7 bases remained unmatched. The CDR3 runs 15 residues. In germline, CDR1 is SGHRS, CDR2 YFSETQ. The CDR3 loop reads CASSSLAGEPYEQYF. In DNA, the CDR3 is TGCGCCAGCAGTTCCCTAGCGGGAGAACCCTACGAGCAGTACTTC.

The chain carries TRBV7-9 and TRBJ1-1; TRBD1 matches 7 bases. After removal of 0 bases from V and 11 bases from J, the junction contained 12 bases not matched to a gene. The CDR3 sequence is 15 residues long. The germline CDR1 and CDR2 sequences are SEHNR and FQNEAQ (reference sequence). CDR3 region: CASSLAGAGGSQAFF. The CDR3 bases are TGTGCCAGCAGCTTAGCGGGAGCAGGGGGGTCTCAGGCTTTCTTT.

The chain couples TRBV5-1 to TRBJ2-5; a possible D gene is TRBD1 (6 bases). CDR1 is SGHRS, CDR2 YFSETQ, per germline. V lost 3 bases and J 3 bases, leaving 12 bases between the germline ends. This CDR3 is built from 14 residues. The CDR3 spells CASSSPGTKETQYF. CDR3 sequence (DNA): TGCGCCAGCAGCTCCCCAGGGACAAAAGAGACCCAGTACTTC.

In this sample, this clone turned up a few times. The V gene is TRBV30, the J gene TRBJ2-5; possibly TRBD2 for D (5 bases). The J call is in doubt because the DNA end fits TRBJ2-7 better. The CDR3 spans 13 residues. Germline CDR1 is GTSNPN and CDR2 is SVGIG (reference sequence). This CDR3 is CAFNRRGSGEQYF. CDR3 DNA: TGTGCCTTCAATCGCCGGGGATCGGGCGAGCAGTACTTC.

The chain is built from TRBV6-1 and TRBJ2-2; D is possibly TRBD2 (6 bases). The CDR3 length is 18 residues. Trimming took off 0 bases at V and 4 bases at J, with 18 bases between the two ends. Germline values: CDR1 MNHNS, CDR2 SASEGT. DNA for the CDR3: TGTGCCAGCAGTGAAGCGCTCGGGGGAGGACGATCCACCGGGGAGCTGTTTTTT. Translated: CASSEALGGGRSTGELFF.

This sequence joins TRBV4-3 and TRBJ1-5; D remains unclear. Looked up from germline, CDR1 is LGHNA and CDR2 is YSLEER. This CDR3 is 16 amino acids long. Trimming took off 1 base at V and 0 bases at J, with 10 bases between the two ends. In DNA form, the CDR3 reads TGCGCCAGCAGCCAAGCAGCAGGATATAGCAATCAGCCCCAGCATTTT. This sequence encodes CASSQAAGYSNQPQHF.

The chain combines TRBV7-2 with TRBJ2-3; D perhaps matches TRBD1 (6 bases). Germline V gives CDR1 SGHTA, CDR2 FQGNSA. The CDR3 runs 16 residues. V gave up 3 bases and J gave up 0 bases, with 13 bases separating them. This chain's CDR3 is CASSFTGRLSTDTQYF. The CDR3 coding sequence is TGTGCCAGCAGCTTTACAGGGAGACTTAGCACAGATACGCAGTATTTT. Supplemented by reference TRBV7-2 and TRBJ2-3, the full variable domain reads GAGVSQSPSNKVTEKGKDVELRCDPISGHTALYWYRQSLGQGLEFLIYFQGNSAPDKSGLPSDRFSAERTGGSVSTLTIQRTQQEDSAVYLCASSFTGRLSTDTQYFGPGTRLTVL.

This clone was observed a few times. V and J are TRBV4-3 and TRBJ2-2, with TRBD2 matching over 10 bases. V shed 0 bases, J shed 7 bases, and the junction held 5 bases outside the gene matches. Germline V gene lookup returns CDR1 LGHNA and CDR2 YSLEER. The CDR3 spans 16 residues. CDR3 in DNA: TGCGCCAGCAGCCAAGATGATAGCGGGAGGAGCGGGGAGCTGTTTTTT. It is translated as CASSQDDSGRSGELFF.

This clone was observed a handful of times. The chain recombines TRBV7-2 with TRBJ2-5; 12 nucleotides agree with TRBD2. The CDR3 totals 16 residues. Germline V gives CDR1 SGHTA, CDR2 FQGNSA. Trimming at V came to 6 bases and at J to 5 bases, leaving 10 bases not matched to a gene. The CDR3, as DNA: TGTGCCAGCAGTTCCACCCGACTAGCGGGAGTGGAGACCCAGTACTTC. This gives the protein CASSSTRLAGVETQYF. Variable domain in full (rest from reference TRBV7-2 and TRBJ2-5): GAGVSQSPSNKVTEKGKDVELRCDPISGHTALYWYRQSLGQGLEFLIYFQGNSAPDKSGLPSDRFSAERTGGSVSTLTIQRTQQEDSAVYLCASSSTRLAGVETQYFGPGTRLLVL.

This chain uses TRBV9 with TRBJ2-2; D ambiguous. V lost 3 bases, J lost 1 base, and 4 bases lay in between. Per the germline V gene, CDR1 is SGDLS and CDR2 is YYNGEE. This CDR3 has 13 residues. The CDR3 here is CASSGGNTGELFF. As DNA, the CDR3 is TGTGCCAGCAGCGGCGGGAACACCGGGGAGCTGTTTTTT.

In this sample, this clone turned up a few times. This CDR3 is CASNEGNVGYGYTF. The CDR3 DNA reads TGTGCCAGCAACGAGGGCAATGTGGGCTATGGCTACACCTTC. The rearrangement links TRBV2 to TRBJ1-2, with D uncertain. The CDR3 length is 14 residues. Trimming took 7 bases from V and 4 from J, leaving 16 bases between them. Germline V gives CDR1 SNHLY, CDR2 FYNNEI.

V usage is TRBV19 and J usage is TRBJ2-1; 7 bases are a match to TRBD1. V lost 1 base to trimming and J lost 10 bases; unmatched junction nucleotides: 13. CDR1 and CDR2 from the germline V gene are LNHDA and SQIVND (reference sequence). The CDR3 contains 16 residues. The CDR3 nucleotides read TGTGCCAGTAGTATAGGCGGAGACAGGGCCTCTGGAGAGCAGTTCTTC. Translating gives CASSIGGDRASGEQFF.